The present T cell receptor (beta chain) was sequenced within a study of cytomegalovirus exposure and HLA in healthy donors. Study in general: From donors who were HLA-typed, an early data release held approximately 91 million unique TCRs. Overall study findings and caveats: An Asian-associated ancestry cluster reportedly showed fewer N-insertions than the roughly 670-donor mean in a later analysis. Immune exposure was documented only through CMV serostatus. TCR beta V segments were, for the most part, productive about 87% or about 30% of the time in an earlier analysis.

Worth noting for this clone: What it binds is unknown.

V was clipped by 0 bases and J by 0 bases, with 18 bases between them. The V gene's germline CDR1 is SGHAT and CDR2 FQDESV (reference sequence). This CDR3 comprises 18 residues. The PCR used 60 Vbeta and 13 Jbeta primers. Measured with immunoSEQ multiplex PCR; TCRdb has only the in-frame clones, and not every one. Among under 200,000 clones listed, roughly 73% were seen once. The clonotype originates from a woman in her thirties in good health and CMV-seronegative. The gene calls are TRBV11-1 and TRBJ2-7; TRBD1 might be the D (6 bases). The sequencing sample was made of PBMCs. The CDR3 spells CASSLATKGVPFSYEQYF. The CDR3 DNA sequence: TGTGCCAGCAGCTTAGCTACCAAGGGGGTCCCATTCTCCTACGAGCAGTACTTC.